Below are 25 T cell receptor beta chains sequenced from a single sample in a study of blood T cells in healthy people across ages. Primed by a sample-barcoded 5' primer and a J-beta primer mix, a second PCR proceeded for about 7 to 11 cycles. TCRdb analysed the 5' RACE reads with MiXCR anew, one entry per CDR3 protein. Among 600,000 to 1,000,000 distinct CDR3 sequences, roughly 25% were seen once, and the ten largest hold approximately 4%. This sample was also put to use in a study of T cells of mothers and their children.

Sequencing was done on a sample of blood. These receptors were obtained from a boy aged 10-17 years in good health.

The genes are TRBV27 and TRBJ2-2; weak D call: TRBD2 (5 bases). This CDR3 region has 15 residues. V was pared by 6 bases and J by 7 bases, with 18 bases between. Germline loops: CDR1 MNHEY, CDR2 SMNVEV (reference sequence). CDR3 DNA: TGTGCCAGCAGCCGCCCGAGTGTCGGGGTCGGGGAGCTGTTTTTT. Translated: CASSRPSVGVGELFF.

The CDR3 loop is CASSLRSGQGSYGYTF. The DNA of the CDR3 is TGTGCCAGCAGCCTGCGATCGGGACAGGGATCCTATGGCTACACCTTC. The rearrangement joins TRBV7-2 to TRBJ1-2; 9 positions match TRBD1. This CDR3 spans 16 amino acids. V lost 5 bases, J lost 4 bases, and 11 bases stayed unmatched. The germline V gene encodes CDR1 SGHTA and CDR2 FQGNSA.

There are a few counts of this clonotype. The V and J genes are TRBV7-2 and TRBJ1-4; D uncertain. Germline V lookup: CDR1 SGHTA, CDR2 FQGNSA. V was cut by 4 bases and J by 0 bases, with 6 bases left in between. This CDR3 has 14 amino acids. The CDR3 is CASSSLPTNEKLFF. Written as DNA, the CDR3 is TGTGCCAGCAGCTCACTTCCAACTAATGAAAAACTGTTTTTT.

V and J are TRBV4-1 and TRBJ2-5; no reliable D call. Germline lookup yields CDR1 MGHRA and CDR2 YSYEKL. Between the trimmed V and J ends, which lost 0 bases and 5 bases, there was a span of 10 bases. This CDR3 contains 14 residues. As DNA, the CDR3 is TGCGCCAGCAGCCAAGATTGGTTGGGGGAGACCCAGTACTTC. Translated, it gives CASSQDWLGETQYF.

This clonotype was detected a few times. J is TRBJ1-6 and V is TRBV12-3 or TRBV12-4, with 8 positions matching TRBD1. With V trimmed by 3 bases and J by 10 bases, 8 bases remained unmatched. The CDR3 runs 15 residues. The CDR3 DNA reads as TGTGCCAGCAGTTTGAACACAGGGGGAAAATCACCCCTCCACTTT. Its translation is CASSLNTGGKSPLHF.

The chain recombines TRBV20-1 with TRBJ1-1, with D possibly being TRBD1 (5 bases). V shed 1 base and J shed 2 bases, with 17 bases lying between them. Per germline, CDR1 DFQATT and CDR2 SNEGSKA (reference sequence). The length of the CDR3 is 16 residues. Here the CDR3 reads CSARAQSGGVNTEAFF. The CDR3 nucleotides are TGCAGTGCTAGAGCCCAAAGCGGGGGAGTTAACACTGAAGCTTTCTTT.

This clonotype was seen just once. The gene calls are TRBV11-2 and TRBJ2-5, with a possible D match to TRBD1 (5 bases). The end of the DNA fits TRBJ2-1 better, so the J call may be wrong. Looked up from germline, CDR1 is SGHAT and CDR2 is FQNNGV. The CDR3 has 17 amino acids. The CDR3 DNA sequence: TGTGCCAGCAGCTTAGAGGAAACAGGATCGGATAACAATGAGCAGTTCTTC. Protein sequence: CASSLEETGSDNNEQFF.

The V gene is TRBV6-6, the J gene TRBJ2-7; the D gene is possibly TRBD2 (6 bases). The CDR3 totals 13 residues. V was pared by 2 bases and J by 7 bases, with 12 bases between. The V gene's germline CDR1 is MNHNY and CDR2 SVGAGI (reference sequence). The CDR3 spells CASSYLLAKEQYF. CDR3 bases: TGTGCCAGCAGTTACCTACTAGCAAAGGAGCAGTACTTC.

This clonotype came up a few times. The rearrangement joins TRBV13 to TRBJ2-5, with 12 bases aligning to TRBD2. After removal of 5 bases from V and 5 bases from J, the junction contained 6 bases not matched to a gene. The CDR3 loop spans 15 amino acids. Germline V lookup: CDR1 PRHDT, CDR2 FYEKMQ (reference sequence). CDR3 DNA sequence: TGTGCCAGCAGCCAACTAGCGGGGGGACCGGAGACCCAGTACTTC. It codes for CASSQLAGGPETQYF.

This clonotype was seen a few times. This chain links TRBV28 with TRBJ2-7, with 12 bases that match TRBD2. CDR3 length: 15 residues. With V trimmed by 6 bases and J by 3 bases, 6 bases remained unmatched. Germline V lookup: CDR1 MDHEN, CDR2 SYDVKM. CDR3 sequence (DNA): TGTGCCAGCAGACGGACTAGCGGGGTTCTCTACGAGCAGTACTTC. Translation gives CASRRTSGVLYEQYF.

This clonotype was counted only a few times. This sequence joins TRBV28 and TRBJ2-5, with 13 bases aligning to TRBD2. Losses at the gene ends were 3 bases for V and 3 bases for J; bases not matched to a gene: 10. The CDR3 has 18 amino acids. Per germline, CDR1 MDHEN and CDR2 SYDVKM. CDR3 residues: CASSFTVGLAGEEETQYF. The CDR3 bases are TGTGCCAGCAGTTTCACAGTCGGACTAGCGGGAGAGGAAGAGACCCAGTACTTC.

This clonotype was counted only a few times. The chain recombines TRBV4-3 with TRBJ2-1; 10 bases are a match to TRBD1. CDR1 and CDR2 (germline): LGHNA, YSLEER. Unmatched junction bases numbered 3, after V lost 1 base and J lost 6 bases. This CDR3 contains 15 residues. CDR3 DNA: TGCGCCAGCAGCCAAGGGACAGGGGGTGTCAATGAGCAGTTCTTC. The encoded protein is CASSQGTGGVNEQFF.

The chain carries TRBV2 and TRBJ2-3; tentatively, D is TRBD2 (5 bases). The CDR3 is 14 amino acids. Per the germline V gene, CDR1 is SNHLY and CDR2 is FYNNEI. The V gene lost 7 bases and the J gene lost 5 bases, with 16 bases spanning the gap. The CDR3 nucleotides read TGTGCCAGCAACGTGAGGGCTAGTATAGATACGCAGTATTTT. Amino acids: CASNVRASIDTQYF.

This clonotype was detected only a few times. The chain combines TRBV12-3 or TRBV12-4 with TRBJ2-3; TRBD2 matches at 14 bases. CDR3 length: 16 amino acids. V shed 7 bases and J 1 base; nucleotides not matched to a gene: 4. The CDR3, as DNA: TGTGCCAGCACCGAGGGACTAGCGGGGGGCACAGATACGCAGTATTTT. Translating it yields CASTEGLAGGTDTQYF.

The CDR3: CASSPPGSVSNEQYF. Written as DNA, the CDR3 is TGTGCCAGCAGCCCTCCTGGATCGGTAAGCAACGAGCAGTACTTC. The J gene is TRBJ2-7, the V gene TRBV9; D gene uncertain. This CDR3 has 15 amino acids. Germline V gene sequence: CDR1 SGDLS, CDR2 YYNGEE. Deletions cut 4 bases from V and 5 bases from J, with 19 bases between.

The table lists this clonotype with a few counts. CDR3: CASSEEYSNQPQHF. In nucleotides, the CDR3 is TGTGCCAGCAGTGAGGAGTATAGCAATCAGCCCCAGCATTTT. This chain joins TRBV6-1 and TRBJ1-5, with D hard to call. The CDR3 contains 14 residues. V lost 3 bases to trimming and J lost 0 bases, with 6 bases between them. CDR1 MNHNS and CDR2 SASEGT come from the germline V gene.

This clonotype was counted ten times or more. The chain has TRBV20-1 and TRBJ2-4; D call uncertain. The CDR3 has 18 amino acids. Germline loops: CDR1 DFQATT, CDR2 SNEGSKA (reference sequence). V lost 0 bases, J lost 1 base, and 19 bases lay in between. The CDR3: CSARDEGPTEAAKNIQYF. The CDR3 DNA is TGCAGTGCTAGAGATGAAGGCCCAACAGAGGCGGCCAAAAACATTCAGTACTTC.

This chain's CDR3 is CSAREGYSSYEQYF. The CDR3 DNA reads as TGCAGTGCTAGAGAAGGGTACAGCTCCTACGAGCAGTACTTC. The chain combines TRBV20-1 with TRBJ2-1; no reliable D call. The J call may not be correct, given that the DNA end is closer to TRBJ2-7. The germline CDR1 and CDR2 sequences are DFQATT and SNEGSKA (reference sequence). The length of the CDR3 is 14 residues.

A few counts support this clonotype. The chain carries TRBV28 and TRBJ2-7; 9 bases map to TRBD2. The ends lost 0 bases at V and 6 bases at J; junction bases unmatched: 9. Germline V CDR1 and CDR2: MDHEN, SYDVKM. The CDR3 is made up of 16 amino acids. The CDR3, as DNA: TGTGCCAGCAGTTTATGGATCTTAGCGGGAGCTTCCGAGCAGTACTTC. Its protein is CASSLWILAGASEQYF.

V usage is TRBV7-3 and J usage is TRBJ2-1, with D possibly being TRBD2 (5 bases). This CDR3 has 13 amino acids. The germline V gene has CDR1 SGHTA and CDR2 FQGTGA. The germline V and J ends were trimmed by 0 bases and 10 bases, with 10 bases remaining between them. CDR3 region: CASSLTSDYEQFF. In DNA form, the CDR3 reads TGTGCCAGCAGCTTAACGTCAGACTACGAGCAGTTCTTC.

V usage is TRBV20-1 and J usage is TRBJ2-5; 8 bases align to TRBD1. CDR3 length: 13 amino acids. V lost 5 bases, J lost 0 bases, and 2 bases stayed unmatched. Germline V gene sequence: CDR1 DFQATT, CDR2 SNEGSKA (reference sequence). Written as DNA, the CDR3 is TGCAGTGCTGGGGACAGGAACCAAGAGACCCAGTACTTC. This encodes CSAGDRNQETQYF.

CDR3 sequence reads: CSAIAGAARVQYF. The CDR3 DNA reads as TGCAGCGCCATCGCGGGGGCAGCCCGAGTCCAGTACTTC. The V gene is TRBV29-1, the J gene TRBJ2-5, with D perhaps TRBD2 (7 bases). The CDR3 runs 13 residues. V was cut by 7 bases and J by 10 bases, with 22 bases left in between. Germline CDR1 is SQVTM and CDR2 is ANQGSEA.

The chain couples TRBV15 to TRBJ2-3; no clear D gene. Germline CDR1 LNHNV, CDR2 YYDKDF (reference sequence). The ends were cut back, 0 bases at V and 2 bases at J, with 18 bases in the middle. This CDR3 comprises 18 residues. The CDR3 region is CATSRDRSTGGFTDTQYF. CDR3 DNA: TGTGCCACCAGCAGAGATCGATCGACTGGCGGCTTCACAGATACGCAGTATTTT.

J is TRBJ1-2 and V is TRBV5-1; D gene uncertain. CDR1 SGHRS and CDR2 YFSETQ come from the germline V gene. V was trimmed by 0 bases and J by 7 bases, leaving 10 bases between them. The CDR3 is 13 amino acids. The chain's CDR3 is CASSLAGRSGYTF. CDR3 coding DNA: TGCGCCAGCAGCTTGGCAGGCAGGAGTGGCTACACCTTC. Looking up the rest from reference TRBV5-1 and TRBJ1-2 gives the full variable domain: KAGVTQTPRYLIKTRGQQVTLSCSPISGHRSVSWYQQTPGQGLQFLFEYFSETQRNKGNFPGRFSGRQFSNSRSEMNVSTLELGDSALYLCASSLAGRSGYTFGSGTRLTVV.

This clonotype showed up just a few times. The rearrangement links TRBV7-2 to TRBJ1-2, with D hard to call. Germline lookup yields CDR1 SGHTA and CDR2 FQGNSA. Trimming removed 11 bases at V and 3 bases at J, with 13 bases between. This CDR3 region has 12 residues. CDR3 in DNA: TGTGCCTGCACCAGCCCATACTATGGCTACACCTTC. Translating gives CACTSPYYGYTF.